Here is one T cell receptor beta chain with its context. Its antigen is not known. While the first cohort had 600 to 850 subjects, the donors belonged to the separate validation cohort of fewer than 150 subjects. The protocol was immunoSEQ multiplex PCR, while the TCRdb copy is restricted to in-frame clones and leaves out a portion. Here the sample spans about 200,000 clones, roughly 81% being singletons. This sample is part of a study of cytomegalovirus exposure and HLA in healthy donors. The V and J ends lost 4 bases and 0 bases respectively, with 8 bases between them. CDR1 and CDR2 (germline): SGHKS, YYEKEE (reference sequence). The CDR3 consists of 14 residues. Regarding the study as a whole: Listed as cytomegalovirus-associated were around 160 TCR beta chains.

This chain connects TRBV5-5 to TRBJ1-5; no clear D gene. Sequenced material: PBMCs. The clonotype comes from a woman aged 25 to 39 in good health and CMV-seronegative. This CDR3 reads CASSRHVSNQPQHF. The CDR3 coding sequence is TGTGCCAGCAGCCGACACGTTAGCAATCAGCCCCAGCATTTT.